Detailed here is one TCR beta chain. Its antigen is not known. The length of the CDR3 is 14 residues. Germline CDR1 is SGHNT and CDR2 is YYREEE (reference sequence). V lost 3 bases and J lost 2, with 12 bases in between. This sample is drawn from a study of OX40 agonist ivuxolimab in advanced cancers. Regarding the study as a whole: Among the lowest peripheral clonal expansion occurred in 0.1-3.0 mg/kg partial responders.

The protocol was immunoSEQ multiplex PCR, while the TCRdb copy is restricted to in-frame clones and leaves out a portion. The sample yields 60,000 to 80,000 clones, 70% to 85% seen once. The sample in question was CD4+ or CD8+ T cells sorted from blood, obtained in a trial of the OX40 agonist ivuxolimab. The receptor was derived from an adult with an advanced solid tumor such as melanoma, head and neck, liver or kidney cancer. V and J are TRBV5-4 and TRBJ2-7, with D perhaps matching TRBD2 (6 bases). The DNA of the CDR3 is TGTGCCAGCAGCTCCAGACTAGATCCCTACGAGCAGTACTTC. Protein: CASSSRLDPYEQYF.